This TCR beta chain originates from a study of beta chain features in type 1 diabetes. The authors reverse transcribed all of the isolated RNA, so sequencing captured expressed TCRB transcripts. The repertoire was sequenced with immunoSEQ multiplex PCR; TCRdb's copy has only in-frame clones and lacks some. Seen here are 350,000 or so clones, about 18% observed once, and the top ten hold 0.035% to 0.055%. This CDR3 contains 16 residues. Germline CDR1 LGHNA, CDR2 YNFKEQ. Between the trimmed V and J ends, which lost 3 bases and 1 base, there was a span of 13 bases. The sequenced sample consisted of naive CD4+ T cells from blood. V usage is TRBV4-2 and J usage is TRBJ2-1, with D possibly matching TRBD2 (6 bases). The TCR was taken from a woman aged 18-35 years in good health. The CDR3 sequence: CASSQATSGSYNEQFF. The CDR3 nucleotides read TGTGCCAGCAGCCAGGCGACTAGTGGGTCCTACAATGAGCAGTTCTTC.